The 25 T cell receptor beta chains listed next were all sequenced from one sample in a study of human T cells and chemical hapten exposure. The time point: patch test 2, 6 weeks after DPC sensitization. Treatment: therapeutic diphenylcyclopropenone sensitization with weekly scalp DPC. In TCRdb, the RACE reads were re-called with MiXCR into one record per CDR3 protein. The sample contains 95,000 or so distinct CDR3 sequences, roughly an eighth of which appear only once. Sequencing used whole blood, obtained in connection with sensitization to the hapten diphenylcyclopropenone (DPC). The source of these receptors is a woman in her forties with alopecia areata. Some clones in this sample may be carry-over from other donors' samples.

This chain connects TRBV4-3 to TRBJ2-3, with 7 bases that match TRBD2. The CDR3 spans 16 residues. Trimming at V came to 0 bases and at J to 5 bases, leaving 8 bases not matched to a gene. CDR1 and CDR2 from the germline V gene are LGHNA and YSLEER. CDR3 residues: CASSQDRAGLRDTQYF. The CDR3 coding sequence is TGCGCCAGCAGCCAAGACCGAGCGGGATTGAGAGATACGCAGTATTTT.

This clonotype was recorded a few times. The chain links TRBV2 to TRBJ1-1; D perhaps matches TRBD1 (6 bases). From germline, CDR1 is SNHLY and CDR2 FYNNEI. V lost 0 bases to trimming and J lost 4 bases, with 9 bases between them. The CDR3 is 14 residues long. The CDR3 DNA reads TGTGCCAGCAGTGAAGCGCTACAGGGCACTGAAGCTTTCTTT. Translated: CASSEALQGTEAFF.

This clonotype was detected a few times. The chain links TRBV19 to TRBJ2-6; weak D call: TRBD1 (6 bases). Trimming removed 5 bases from V and 0 bases from J, with 11 bases in between. Germline assignment: CDR1 LNHDA and CDR2 SQIVND (reference sequence). CDR3 length: 16 amino acids. Here the CDR3 reads CASSLGANSGANVLTF. CDR3 DNA: TGTGCCAGTAGTTTGGGGGCGAACTCTGGGGCCAACGTCCTGACTTTC. Filled out from reference TRBV19 and TRBJ2-6, the complete variable domain reads DGGITQSPKYLFRKEGQNVTLSCEQNLNHDAMYWYRQDPGQGLRLIYYSQIVNDFQKGDIAEGYSVSREKKESFPLTVTSAQKNPTAFYLCASSLGANSGANVLTFGAGSRLTVL.

This clonotype occurred a few times. The genes are TRBV7-9 and TRBJ1-1; no firm D call. The germline CDR1 and CDR2 sequences are SEHNR and FQNEAQ (reference sequence). This CDR3 is built from 15 residues. V lost 0 bases, J lost 4 bases, and 12 bases lay in between. For the CDR3, the DNA is TGTGCCAGCAGCTTAGCTAGCATTGATAGCACTGAAGCTTTCTTT. It codes for CASSLASIDSTEAFF.

Ten or more counts support this clonotype. The chain employs TRBV18 and TRBJ1-2; 8 bases agree with TRBD1. There are 13 residues in the CDR3. Trimming removed 8 bases from V and 4 bases from J; junction bases left unmatched: 6. The germline V gene has CDR1 KGHSH and CDR2 LQKENI. The CDR3, as DNA: TGTGCCAGCAGTCCCGACAGGGGCTATGGCTACACCTTC. It yields the protein CASSPDRGYGYTF.

The chain combines TRBV12-5 with TRBJ1-1; no firm D call. V lost 7 bases, J lost 7 bases, and 16 bases lay in between. Germline V gene data show CDR1 as LGHNT and CDR2 as FRNRAP. The CDR3 extends over 13 amino acids. CDR3 sequence: CASADRRAGEAFF. CDR3 sequence (DNA): TGTGCTAGTGCCGACCGACGGGCTGGTGAAGCTTTCTTT.

This clonotype was counted between two and nine times. The DNA of the CDR3 is TGCGCCAGCAGCCGGCCTGACGACCGCAATGAGCAGTTCTTC. Its translation: CASSRPDDRNEQFF. V and J are TRBV4-3 and TRBJ2-1, with D unresolved. Germline V gives CDR1 LGHNA, CDR2 YSLEER. Trimming cost V 4 bases and J 6 bases, with 13 bases left between them. CDR3 length: 14 amino acids.

The chain links TRBV6-5 to TRBJ2-7, with D possibly matching TRBD1 (6 bases). Germline loops: CDR1 MNHEY, CDR2 SVGAGI. The V and J ends lost 6 bases and 3 bases respectively, with 15 bases between them. The CDR3 runs to 14 residues. CDR3 sequence: CASRTSQGSYEQYF. The CDR3 DNA reads as TGTGCCAGCAGGACAAGCCAGGGGAGCTACGAGCAGTACTTC.

Regarding this clonotype: Because it lacks the conserved phenylalanine or tryptophan at the end, this CDR3 is likely a read error. The J gene is TRBJ2-3, the V gene TRBV7-2, with TRBD2 matching over 8 bases. This CDR3 has 15 residues. Unmatched junction bases numbered 4, after V lost 0 bases and J lost 5 bases. Germline lookup yields CDR1 SGHTA and CDR2 FQGNSA. The CDR3 coding sequence is TGTGCCAGCAGCTTAGCGCTGCTAGCGGGAGATACGCAGTATTCT. The encoded protein is CASSLALLAGDTQYS.

This clonotype was detected only a few times. The chain combines TRBV7-3 with TRBJ1-1; D not resolved. The ends were cut back, 2 bases at V and 4 bases at J, with 14 bases in the middle. This CDR3 region has 15 residues. Per the germline V gene, CDR1 is SGHTA and CDR2 is FQGTGA. The CDR3: CASSLSGKLGTEAFF. CDR3 nucleotide sequence: TGTGCCAGCAGCTTATCGGGGAAATTGGGCACTGAAGCTTTCTTT.

This clonotype was seen repeatedly, ten times or more. This chain uses TRBV7-8 with TRBJ2-2; 9 nucleotides agree with TRBD2. The CDR3 is made up of 16 amino acids. Trimming took 6 bases from V and 6 from J; bases not matched to a gene: 11. Germline lookup yields CDR1 SGHVS and CDR2 FQNEAQ. CDR3 in DNA: TGTGCCAGCAGGCGTGTAGCGGGAGAAGGTTCCGGGGAGCTGTTTTTT. Translation gives CASRRVAGEGSGELFF.

This clonotype was counted at least ten times. This chain links TRBV29-1 with TRBJ2-7; no clear D gene. The germline V and J ends were trimmed by 4 bases and 9 bases, with 10 bases remaining between them. CDR3 size: 10 residues. CDR1 and CDR2 (germline): SQVTM, ANQGSEA. The CDR3 loop reads CSVVVQRQYF. The CDR3 DNA follows: TGCAGCGTTGTGGTACAAAGGCAGTACTTC.

This clonotype was observed a handful of times. The chain recombines TRBV7-2 with TRBJ2-7, with TRBD2 identical over 10 bases. Trimming removed 3 bases from V and 4 bases from J; junction bases left unmatched: 3. CDR1 is SGHTA, CDR2 FQGNSA, per germline. This CDR3 has 14 amino acids. The CDR3 nucleotides are TGTGCCAGCAGCTTGGAGGGACTAGCGTACGAGCAGTACTTC. The encoded protein is CASSLEGLAYEQYF.

In DNA, the CDR3 is TGTGCCAGCAGCTTAAATTTCGGGGGGAACACCGGGGAGCTGTTTTTT. As protein: CASSLNFGGNTGELFF. The chain is built from TRBV7-2 and TRBJ2-2, with D possibly being TRBD2 (6 bases). Trimming took off 2 bases at V and 1 base at J, with 11 bases between the two ends. Germline lookup yields CDR1 SGHTA and CDR2 FQGNSA. The CDR3 contains 16 residues.

Written as DNA, the CDR3 is TGTGCCAGCAGTTACGACGCGGGGGTGGAGTACTTC. It is translated as CASSYDAGVEYF. The chain carries TRBV6-2 or TRBV6-3 and TRBJ2-7; 7 bases are a match to TRBD2. V trimming: 2 bases; J trimming: 11 bases; junction bases outside the gene matches: 6. CDR3 length equals 12 residues. Germline loops: CDR1 MNHEY, CDR2 SVGEGT.

This clonotype was recorded many times. The chain uses TRBV7-9 and TRBJ1-5; D perhaps matches TRBD1 (6 bases). V dropped 0 bases and J dropped 7 bases, with 13 bases sitting between them. There are 15 residues in the CDR3. Germline assignment: CDR1 SEHNR and CDR2 FQNEAQ (reference sequence). The chain's CDR3 is CASSLAGRGSQPQHF. The CDR3 coding sequence is TGTGCCAGCAGCTTAGCTGGCAGGGGAAGCCAGCCCCAGCATTTT. The full variable domain, rest sourced from reference TRBV7-9 and TRBJ1-5, is DTGVSQNPRHKITKRGQNVTFRCDPISEHNRLYWYRQTLGQGPEFLTYFQNEAQLEKSRLLSDRFSAERPKGSFSTLEIQRTEQGDSAMYLCASSLAGRGSQPQHFGDGTRLSIL.

The V and J genes are TRBV7-8 and TRBJ2-1; D is perhaps TRBD1 or TRBD2 (6 bases each). Per the germline V gene, CDR1 is SGHVS and CDR2 is FQNEAQ. With 2 bases removed from V and 5 bases from J, the gap between germline ends came to 13 bases. The CDR3 contains 15 residues. Here the CDR3 reads CASSLWRGADNEQFF. CDR3 coding DNA: TGTGCCAGCAGCTTATGGAGGGGGGCTGACAATGAGCAGTTCTTC.

This clonotype has just a few counts. J is TRBJ2-3 and V is TRBV29-1; D possibly matches TRBD1 or TRBD2 (6 bases each). CDR1 and CDR2 (germline): SQVTM, ANQGSEA. Trimming left V 4 bases short and J 4 bases short, with 15 bases between. The CDR3 contains 14 residues. The CDR3 nucleotides are TGCAGCGTTGGGTGGGGGGCCGAGGCAGATACGCAGTATTTT. As protein: CSVGWGAEADTQYF.

The genes are TRBV7-9 and TRBJ1-3, with D unclear. CDR1 is SEHNR and CDR2 is FQNEAQ in the germline V gene (reference sequence). The V end lost 1 base, the J end lost 4 bases, and 2 bases lay between the germline ends. This CDR3 has 12 amino acids. CDR3 nucleotides: TGTGCCAGCAGCTTAGTCGGAAACACCATATATTTT. It specifies CASSLVGNTIYF.

This clonotype has just a few counts. This sequence joins TRBV14 and TRBJ2-1; 10 nucleotides match TRBD2. J gave up 6 bases and V 5 bases, and 7 bases lay outside the gene matches. The CDR3 loop spans 15 amino acids. Per germline, CDR1 SGHDN and CDR2 FVKESK. The CDR3 spells CASSTISGRANEQFF. The CDR3 DNA sequence: TGTGCCAGCAGCACCATCAGCGGGAGGGCCAATGAGCAGTTCTTC.

V usage is TRBV30 and J usage is TRBJ1-4, with unresolved D. This CDR3 is 13 amino acids long. The germline CDR1 and CDR2 sequences are GTSNPN and SVGIG (reference sequence). Trimming cost V 2 bases and J 8 bases, with 12 bases left between them. CDR3: CAWSKTVGEKLFF. As DNA, the CDR3 is TGTGCCTGGAGTAAAACCGTAGGGGAAAAACTGTTTTTT.

This clonotype was seen ten or more times. V usage is TRBV27 and J usage is TRBJ1-5; no reliable D call. Germline loops: CDR1 MNHEY, CDR2 SMNVEV (reference sequence). V was shortened by 5 bases and J by 6 bases, with 8 bases between the two germline ends. The CDR3 sequence is 12 residues long. CDR3 nucleotides: TGTGCCAGCAGTACTTTATCTCAGCCCCAGCATTTT. Amino acids: CASSTLSQPQHF.

The chain is built from TRBV6-1 and TRBJ2-3; no clear D gene. CDR3 length: 13 residues. Per the germline V gene, CDR1 is MNHNS and CDR2 is SASEGT. CDR3 residues: CGTRWSGTDTQYF. The CDR3 DNA reads TGTGGTACGAGATGGTCGGGCACAGATACGCAGTATTTT.

This clonotype occurred many times. The chain carries TRBV29-1 and TRBJ2-3, with D maybe TRBD2 (7 bases). CDR3 length equals 13 residues. Trimming stripped 6 bases from V and 4 bases from J, with 14 bases between. Per germline, CDR1 SQVTM and CDR2 ANQGSEA. The CDR3: CSVLPGGADTQYF. The DNA of the CDR3 is TGCAGCGTCCTCCCGGGGGGCGCAGATACGCAGTATTTT.

This clonotype was counted only a few times. The CDR3 coding sequence is TGTGCCAGCAGCCTTCGGAGGACGCCAGCCTACGAGCAGTACTTC. This sequence encodes CASSLRRTPAYEQYF. The chain joins TRBV6-5 to TRBJ2-7; D possibly corresponds to TRBD2 (5 bases). The V gene's germline CDR1 is MNHEY and CDR2 SVGAGI. Deletions cut 6 bases from V and 2 bases from J, with 17 bases between. The CDR3 runs to 15 residues.